The sequence of this T cell receptor (beta chain) was determined in a study of cytomegalovirus exposure and HLA in healthy donors. General study findings and limits: Rarity held for most TCR sequences, but there were some public TCRs that occurred in many donors. TCR beta sequences reportedly predicted most subjects' HLA-A and HLA-B alleles accurately. In a later analysis, DRB1 alleles had the most associated TCRs; HLA-C alleles the fewest.

Regarding this clone: Its matching antigen is unknown.

The germline V gene encodes CDR1 MNHNS and CDR2 SASEGT. The CDR3 is made up of 15 amino acids. The trim removed 8 bases at V and 5 bases at J, leaving 10 bases unmatched. PCR amplification relied on 60 Vbeta primers (plus 13 Jbeta primers). Clones were sequenced by immunoSEQ multiplex PCR, and TCRdb holds only the in-frame ones, with some missing. Of 160,000 or so clones in the sample, roughly 77% were seen once. This clonotype originated in a man aged 45-65 years in good health and CMV-seropositive. Specimen: PBMCs. The V and J genes are TRBV6-1 and TRBJ2-2, with 8 bases fitting TRBD2. CDR3 DNA sequence: TGTGCCAGCCTAGCGGGCCCGGGGTGGACCGGGGAGCTGTTTTTT. Translating it yields CASLAGPGWTGELFF.